This is a list of T cell receptor beta chains from one sample in a study of T cells expressing NK-cell markers. After re-calling the 5' RACE reads, TCRdb lists one entry per CDR3 protein, DNA absent. Reported are hundreds of thousands of distinct CDR3 sequences; the ten largest clones contain around 3.9%. The sample taken for sequencing was blood T cells: a sorted CD56 or NKG2C T cell subset, CD4+ or CD8+ T cells, or bulk PBMC T cells (not recorded which). These receptors all stem from a woman aged 18 to 75 in good health. The CDR3 runs from the conserved cysteine through the conserved F or W.

j_gene | v_gene | CDR3aa
TRBJ2-3 | TRBV5-5 | CASSLSPGSTDTQYF
TRBJ2-1 | TRBV20-1 | CSARSPGGFYNEQFF
TRBJ1-1 | TRBV5-4 | CASSPRTGVSEAFF
TRBJ2-1 | TRBV12-5 | CASGLDRVRYGNEQFF
TRBJ2-3 | TRBV7-2 | CASSPARQTSTDTQYF
TRBJ2-2 | TRBV3-1 | CASSPPSPANTGELFF
TRBJ1-1 | TRBV3-1 | CASSQTDPGNTEAFF
TRBJ2-3 | TRBV7-2 | CASSRNSGGAGDTQYF
TRBJ1-1 | TRBV7-2 | CASSFRDRATEAFF
TRBJ2-5 | TRBV12-3/TRBV12-4 | CASGDGRETQYF
TRBJ2-7 | TRBV12-3/TRBV12-4 | CASSSTASGVYEQYF
TRBJ2-5 | TRBV5-1 | CATGAQVQETQYF
TRBJ1-2 | TRBV6-2/TRBV6-3 | CASGDGGGGYTF
TRBJ1-1 | TRBV5-4 | CASSPGGVSPEAFF
TRBJ2-6 | TRBV15 | CATSTPSGTLRTGANVLTF
TRBJ1-1 | TRBV20-1 | CSRGTRDRVGTEAFF
TRBJ2-4 | TRBV29-1 | CSVVLADREKNIQYF
TRBJ2-3 | TRBV20-1 | CSADGGGLGDTQYF
TRBJ1-3 | TRBV20-1 | CSARVGSGNTIYF
TRBJ2-7 | TRBV29-1 | CSVQISGRYEQYF
TRBJ2-7 | TRBV7-8 | CASSLRLATYQEYEQYF
TRBJ2-7 | TRBV4-1 | CASSQGLAGGLEQYF
TRBJ2-7 | TRBV3-1 | CASSQDPARGSDEQYF
TRBJ1-2 | TRBV18 | CASSPTQNYGYTF
TRBJ2-7 | TRBV20-1 | CSAWTSGRGLSSYEQYF
TRBJ2-5 | TRBV12-3/TRBV12-4 | CASGLAGDGTPGETQYF
TRBJ2-7 | TRBV4-3 | CASSPRPGYEQYF
TRBJ1-5 | TRBV7-9 | CASSFEGQPQHF
TRBJ1-5 | TRBV4-3 | CASSQLAWGQPQHF
TRBJ1-5 | TRBV4-3 | CASSQQILSNQPQHF
TRBJ2-7 | TRBV20-1 | CSARSRSGSPYEQYF
TRBJ2-1 | TRBV20-1 | CSGPAGVPYNEQFF
TRBJ1-2 | TRBV6-5 | CASSYSRANYGYTF
TRBJ2-3 | TRBV5-4 | CAIRTVGRDDTQYF
TRBJ1-6 | TRBV3-1 | CASSRLDRTPLHF
TRBJ2-1 | TRBV29-1 | CSVVAGGKYNEQFF
TRBJ2-7 | TRBV28 | CASTYGYEQYF
TRBJ2-3 | TRBV12-3/TRBV12-4 | CASSASGGATDTQYF
TRBJ2-1 | TRBV12-3/TRBV12-4 | CASRASGTGHEQFF